Listed below are T cell receptor beta chains from one sample, sequenced in a study of T cell repertoires in cytomegalovirus infection. TCRdb independently ran MiXCR on the reads; one entry per CDR3 protein. Here the sample spans fewer than 550,000 distinct CDR3 sequences, approximately 10% being singletons. Sample: PBMCs. These receptors all stem from a human donor in good health (CMV status not recorded). Some clones in this sample may be carry-over from other donors' samples. Each CDR3 is given with its conserved first and last residue. Fields, in order: D gene, CDR3 length, V gene, clone size, J gene, CDR3 protein, CDR3 DNA. The D gene is left open where the match is weak. Clone size is shown for a subset of rows, as once, few, many or a class of expanded clone.

D gene: TRBD1; CDR3 length: 14; V gene: TRBV7-2; clone size: many; J gene: TRBJ2-5; CDR3 protein: CASSTRQGSETQYF; CDR3 DNA: TGTGCCAGCAGCACCCGACAGGGGTCGGAGACCCAGTACTTC
D gene: NA; CDR3 length: 14; V gene: TRBV30; clone size: many; J gene: TRBJ1-5; CDR3 protein: CAWSVGTARQPQHF; CDR3 DNA: TGTGCCTGGAGTGTTGGGACGGCACGCCAGCCCCAGCATTTT
D gene: NA; CDR3 length: 17; V gene: TRBV2; clone size: NA; J gene: TRBJ2-4; CDR3 protein: CASSEGVGSSAKNIQYF; CDR3 DNA: TGTGCCAGCAGTGAAGGGGTAGGCAGTTCAGCCAAAAACATTCAGTACTTC
D gene: NA; CDR3 length: 15; V gene: TRBV11-2; clone size: few; J gene: TRBJ2-7; CDR3 protein: CASSRQVTLQYEQYF; CDR3 DNA: TGTGCCAGCAGCCGACAGGTAACGCTCCAGTACGAGCAGTACTTC
D gene: TRBD2; CDR3 length: 15; V gene: TRBV5-4; clone size: many; J gene: TRBJ2-1; CDR3 protein: CASSFVSGGHNEQFF; CDR3 DNA: TGTGCCAGCAGCTTCGTGAGCGGGGGTCACAATGAGCAGTTCTTC
D gene: NA; CDR3 length: 15; V gene: TRBV7-2; clone size: many; J gene: TRBJ2-2; CDR3 protein: CASSFLGGDTGELFF; CDR3 DNA: TGTGCCAGCAGCTTCCTTGGGGGTGACACCGGGGAGCTGTTTTTT
D gene: TRBD2; CDR3 length: 19; V gene: TRBV24-1; clone size: many; J gene: TRBJ2-3; CDR3 protein: CATSDPAQSPAGRSDTQYF; CDR3 DNA: TGTGCCACCAGTGATCCCGCTCAGTCACCAGCGGGAAGGTCAGATACGCAGTATTTT
D gene: NA; CDR3 length: 15; V gene: TRBV15; clone size: NA; J gene: TRBJ1-5; CDR3 protein: CATIIRDGSNQPQHF; CDR3 DNA: TGTGCCACTATTATCCGGGACGGAAGCAATCAGCCCCAGCATTTT
D gene: NA; CDR3 length: 13; V gene: TRBV12-5; clone size: NA; J gene: TRBJ2-5; CDR3 protein: CASALAQGETQYF; CDR3 DNA: TGTGCTAGTGCCCTTGCCCAGGGAGAGACCCAGTACTTC
D gene: NA; CDR3 length: 17; V gene: TRBV3-1; clone size: many; J gene: TRBJ2-7; CDR3 protein: CASSPSAGVKLSREQYF; CDR3 DNA: TGTGCCAGCAGCCCCTCGGCAGGGGTGAAGCTATCGAGGGAGCAGTACTTC
D gene: NA; CDR3 length: 15; V gene: TRBV6-6; clone size: once; J gene: TRBJ2-5; CDR3 protein: CASSSPGSGQETQYF; CDR3 DNA: TGTGCCAGCAGCTCCCCGGGTAGCGGACAAGAGACCCAGTACTTC
D gene: TRBD1; CDR3 length: 14; V gene: TRBV14; clone size: many; J gene: TRBJ1-1; CDR3 protein: CASSAYRDSVEAFF; CDR3 DNA: TGTGCCAGCAGCGCATACCGGGACAGCGTGGAAGCTTTCTTT
D gene: NA; CDR3 length: 11; V gene: TRBV30; clone size: NA; J gene: TRBJ2-5; CDR3 protein: CACILQETQYF; CDR3 DNA: TGTGCCTGTATACTCCAAGAGACCCAGTACTTC
D gene: NA; CDR3 length: 14; V gene: TRBV5-6; clone size: NA; J gene: TRBJ1-2; CDR3 protein: CASSLKPGAFGYTF; CDR3 DNA: TGTGCCAGCAGCTTGAAGCCAGGGGCCTTTGGCTACACCTTC
D gene: TRBD1; CDR3 length: 15; V gene: TRBV6-5; clone size: many; J gene: TRBJ1-4; CDR3 protein: CASSGTGTEAEKLFF; CDR3 DNA: TGTGCCAGCAGTGGGACAGGGACAGAGGCCGAAAAACTGTTTTTT
D gene: NA; CDR3 length: 17; V gene: TRBV7-3; clone size: many; J gene: TRBJ1-3; CDR3 protein: CASSLNQGEGSGNTIYF; CDR3 DNA: TGTGCCAGCAGCTTAAATCAGGGAGAGGGCTCTGGAAACACCATATATTTT
D gene: TRBD1; CDR3 length: 17; V gene: TRBV12-3/TRBV12-4; clone size: few; J gene: TRBJ1-5; CDR3 protein: CASSLYSWGRGDQPQHF; CDR3 DNA: TGTGCCAGCAGTTTATATAGCTGGGGCAGGGGGGACCAGCCCCAGCATTTT
D gene: NA; CDR3 length: 12; V gene: TRBV29-1; clone size: many; J gene: TRBJ2-3; CDR3 protein: CSVVRGPDTQYF; CDR3 DNA: TGCAGCGTTGTCAGGGGCCCAGATACGCAGTATTTT
D gene: TRBD2; CDR3 length: 14; V gene: TRBV6-1; clone size: many; J gene: TRBJ2-7; CDR3 protein: CASSELAETYEQYF; CDR3 DNA: TGTGCCAGCAGTGAGCTAGCGGAGACCTACGAGCAGTACTTC
D gene: TRBD1; CDR3 length: 12; V gene: TRBV12-5; clone size: many; J gene: TRBJ1-1; CDR3 protein: CASGTGDPEAFF; CDR3 DNA: TGTGCTAGTGGGACAGGGGACCCTGAAGCTTTCTTT
D gene: TRBD2; CDR3 length: 14; V gene: TRBV20-1; clone size: NA; J gene: TRBJ2-7; CDR3 protein: CSALQSGRFYEQYF; CDR3 DNA: TGCAGTGCTCTACAGAGCGGGAGGTTTTACGAGCAGTACTTC
D gene: NA; CDR3 length: 17; V gene: TRBV3-1; clone size: once; J gene: TRBJ1-6; CDR3 protein: CVSSQDQSGGSNSPLHF; CDR3 DNA: TGTGTCAGCAGCCAAGATCAGTCGGGGGGCTCTAATTCACCCCTCCACTTT
D gene: TRBD1; CDR3 length: 14; V gene: TRBV20-1; clone size: few; J gene: TRBJ2-7; CDR3 protein: CSARDQQGAYEQYF; CDR3 DNA: TGCAGTGCTAGAGATCAACAGGGGGCCTACGAGCAGTACTTC
D gene: NA; CDR3 length: 16; V gene: TRBV12-3/TRBV12-4; clone size: many; J gene: TRBJ2-2; CDR3 protein: CASSQNRQGGTGELFF; CDR3 DNA: TGTGCCAGCAGCCAAAACCGACAGGGAGGCACCGGGGAGCTGTTTTTT
D gene: NA; CDR3 length: 11; V gene: TRBV12-3/TRBV12-4; clone size: many; J gene: TRBJ1-2; CDR3 protein: CASAANYGYTF; CDR3 DNA: TGTGCCAGTGCAGCTAACTATGGCTACACCTTC
D gene: NA; CDR3 length: 16; V gene: TRBV7-2; clone size: NA; J gene: TRBJ1-2; CDR3 protein: CASSLEWEGVDGGYTF; CDR3 DNA: TGTGCCAGCAGCTTAGAGTGGGAGGGCGTCGATGGCGGCTACACCTTC
D gene: NA; CDR3 length: 16; V gene: TRBV20-1; clone size: few; J gene: TRBJ2-7; CDR3 protein: CSARDPRQAGSYEQYF; CDR3 DNA: TGCAGTGCTAGAGATCCTAGACAGGCCGGATCCTACGAGCAGTACTTC
D gene: NA; CDR3 length: 14; V gene: TRBV12-3/TRBV12-4; clone size: many; J gene: TRBJ2-3; CDR3 protein: CASSFAGSTDTQYF; CDR3 DNA: TGTGCCAGCAGTTTCGCAGGGTCCACAGATACGCAGTATTTT
D gene: NA; CDR3 length: 15; V gene: TRBV5-1; clone size: many; J gene: TRBJ2-7; CDR3 protein: CASSTADRPPYEQYF; CDR3 DNA: TGCGCCAGCAGCACCGCGGACAGACCCCCCTACGAGCAGTACTTC
D gene: TRBD1; CDR3 length: 14; V gene: TRBV7-8; clone size: many; J gene: TRBJ2-7; CDR3 protein: CASSYPTGSYEQYF; CDR3 DNA: TGTGCCAGCAGCTATCCGACAGGGAGCTACGAGCAGTACTTC
D gene: NA; CDR3 length: 16; V gene: TRBV6-6; clone size: many; J gene: TRBJ2-3; CDR3 protein: CASSYGTGVHTDTQYF; CDR3 DNA: TGTGCCAGCAGTTACGGGACGGGAGTGCACACAGATACGCAGTATTTT
D gene: TRBD1; CDR3 length: 15; V gene: TRBV6-5; clone size: NA; J gene: TRBJ1-1; CDR3 protein: CASSYSNRGGTEAFF; CDR3 DNA: TGTGCCAGCAGTTACTCGAACAGGGGAGGCACTGAAGCTTTCTTT
D gene: NA; CDR3 length: 10; V gene: TRBV2; clone size: many; J gene: TRBJ1-2; CDR3 protein: CASSRYGYTF; CDR3 DNA: TGTGCCAGCAGTCGATACGGCTACACCTTC
D gene: TRBD1; CDR3 length: 14; V gene: TRBV12-3/TRBV12-4; clone size: many; J gene: TRBJ2-5; CDR3 protein: CASSQTGSFETQYF; CDR3 DNA: TGTGCCAGCAGCCAGACAGGGAGTTTTGAGACCCAGTACTTC
D gene: TRBD2; CDR3 length: 16; V gene: TRBV7-2; clone size: many; J gene: TRBJ2-1; CDR3 protein: CASSPSRLAGGRQQFF; CDR3 DNA: TGTGCCAGCAGCCCAAGTCGACTAGCGGGGGGGCGGCAGCAGTTCTTC
D gene: NA; CDR3 length: 15; V gene: TRBV7-2; clone size: many; J gene: TRBJ2-5; CDR3 protein: CASSSRWEFQETQYF; CDR3 DNA: TGTGCCAGCAGCTCTCGGTGGGAGTTCCAAGAGACCCAGTACTTC
D gene: NA; CDR3 length: 15; V gene: TRBV19; clone size: many; J gene: TRBJ1-2; CDR3 protein: CASSRGGEANYGYTF; CDR3 DNA: TGTGCCAGTAGTAGGGGAGGGGAAGCTAACTATGGCTACACCTTC
D gene: NA; CDR3 length: 11; V gene: TRBV20-1; clone size: NA; J gene: TRBJ1-5; CDR3 protein: CSVPGPEAQHF; CDR3 DNA: TGCAGTGTCCCCGGGCCAGAGGCCCAGCATTTT
D gene: TRBD1; CDR3 length: 14; V gene: TRBV6-4; clone size: NA; J gene: TRBJ1-1; CDR3 protein: CASSDSSRGTEAFF; CDR3 DNA: TGTGCCAGCAGTGACTCGAGCAGGGGGACTGAAGCTTTCTTT
D gene: NA; CDR3 length: 12; V gene: TRBV18; clone size: NA; J gene: TRBJ1-1; CDR3 protein: CASSPPLSEAFF; CDR3 DNA: TGTGCCAGCTCACCACCGCTTTCTGAAGCTTTCTTT
D gene: NA; CDR3 length: 14; V gene: TRBV20-1; clone size: few; J gene: TRBJ1-2; CDR3 protein: CSASPGQKANGYTF; CDR3 DNA: TGCAGTGCTAGTCCCGGACAGAAGGCCAATGGCTACACCTTC
D gene: NA; CDR3 length: 17; V gene: TRBV12-3/TRBV12-4; clone size: many; J gene: TRBJ1-4; CDR3 protein: CASSLAGSPTSDEKLFF; CDR3 DNA: TGTGCCAGCAGTTTAGCAGGGTCTCCTACCTCCGATGAAAAACTGTTTTTT